This T cell receptor (beta chain) was retrieved from a study of type 1 and type 2 diabetes patients. As for the study in general: From PBMCs, CD4+ and CD8+ T cells were isolated by magnetic microbeads. Sequencing for the whole study yielded 18,976,912 paired-end reads.

Genomic DNA was the PCR template. A primer set of 30 forward and 13 reverse primers amplified the CDR3. In TCRdb, the multiplex PCR reads were re-called with MiXCR into one record per CDR3 protein. Among approximately 260,000 distinct CDR3 sequences listed, roughly 44% were seen once. Trimming removed 2 bases at V and 2 bases at J, with 7 bases between. There are 14 residues in the CDR3. The germline CDR1 and CDR2 sequences are ENHRY and SYGVKD. Diabetic patients met standard criteria for type 1 or type 2 diabetes. Anyone with other autoimmune disease or infection in the prior four weeks was excluded. This sequence joins TRBV10-3 and TRBJ1-5; maybe TRBD1 (6 bases). The clonotype comes from a man aged 18 to 29 with type 2 diabetes. What was sequenced was peripheral blood mononuclear cells (PBMCs). The CDR3 DNA reads as TGTGCCATCAGTGAGAGGGGGGGCAATCAGCCCCAGCATTTT. Protein product: CAISERGGNQPQHF.